A selection of T cell receptor beta chains follows, all from one sample in a study of T-cell memory formation after mild COVID-19. TCRdb re-analysed the 5' RACE reads in MiXCR, keeping a single row per CDR3 protein. The table includes around 900 distinct CDR3 sequences, roughly 48% detected once. The sequenced material came from PBMCs or a T cell subset sorted from them (not recorded which). These receptors all come from an adult who had mild COVID-19 (a few samples of this study predate the infection). Cell type and time point are not known. CDR3s include the opening cysteine and the closing phenylalanine or tryptophan. The order of the fields is D gene, V gene, clone size, J gene, CDR3 DNA, CDR3 protein. A D gene is named only where the DNA matches it firmly. Clone size, where shown, is once, few, many, or a class for clones that have expanded.

d_call: TRBD2
v_call: TRBV6-5
clone_size: large
j_call: TRBJ2-1
cdr3_nt: TGTGCCAGCAGTTTCGTAGCGGGGGACTTCAATGAGCAGTTCTTC
cdr3_aa: CASSFVAGDFNEQFF

d_call: NA
v_call: TRBV4-3
clone_size: large
j_call: TRBJ1-1
cdr3_nt: TGCGCCAGCAGCCGAGACCAGCGTTCCCCCCTTGGGGGCACTGAAGCTTTCTTT
cdr3_aa: CASSRDQRSPLGGTEAFF

d_call: TRBD2
v_call: TRBV6-2/TRBV6-3
clone_size: medium-sized
j_call: TRBJ2-1
cdr3_nt: TGTGCCAGCAGCTTAACGTCTTTCGGGGAACTAGCGGGAGTCGGGTCCTACAATGAGCAGTTCTTC
cdr3_aa: CASSLTSFGELAGVGSYNEQFF

d_call: TRBD1
v_call: TRBV7-6
clone_size: medium-sized
j_call: TRBJ2-3
cdr3_nt: TGTGCCAGCAGCACCCGGACCGGGACAGGGGGACGAGGGAATACGCAGTATTTT
cdr3_aa: CASSTRTGTGGRGNTQYF

d_call: TRBD2
v_call: TRBV6-6
clone_size: NA
j_call: TRBJ2-3
cdr3_nt: TGTGCCAGCAGTTACTCGACTAGCCCCAGCACAGATACGCAGTATTTT
cdr3_aa: CASSYSTSPSTDTQYF

d_call: NA
v_call: TRBV18
clone_size: large
j_call: TRBJ2-5
cdr3_nt: TGTGCCAGCTCACGCCCGGCCATCTTTGCAGAGACCCAGTACTTC
cdr3_aa: CASSRPAIFAETQYF

d_call: NA
v_call: TRBV4-1
clone_size: large
j_call: TRBJ1-2
cdr3_nt: TGCGCCAGCAGCCAAGAAGCGCACAGGAACTATGGCTACACCTTC
cdr3_aa: CASSQEAHRNYGYTF

d_call: TRBD2
v_call: TRBV30
clone_size: medium-sized
j_call: TRBJ2-1
cdr3_nt: TGTGCCTGGAGTTTACTAGCGGGAGGCCCTTACAATGAGCAGTTCTTC
cdr3_aa: CAWSLLAGGPYNEQFF

d_call: NA
v_call: TRBV4-1
clone_size: large
j_call: TRBJ2-7
cdr3_nt: TGCGCCAGCAGCCCCAGGGGGGGCATATCCTACGAGCAGTACTTC
cdr3_aa: CASSPRGGISYEQYF

d_call: NA
v_call: TRBV5-1
clone_size: large
j_call: TRBJ2-5
cdr3_nt: TGCGCCAGCAGCCTCCAAGAGACCCAGTACTTC
cdr3_aa: CASSLQETQYF

d_call: TRBD2
v_call: TRBV7-8
clone_size: large
j_call: TRBJ2-2
cdr3_nt: TGTGCCAGCAGCGGAGACCCCGTAAGCGGGGGCACGAACACCGGGGAGCTGTTTTTT
cdr3_aa: CASSGDPVSGGTNTGELFF

d_call: TRBD1
v_call: TRBV20-1
clone_size: large
j_call: TRBJ2-7
cdr3_nt: TGCAGTGCTAGAGACGGGACAGGGGTCTCCTACGAGCAGTACTTC
cdr3_aa: CSARDGTGVSYEQYF

d_call: NA
v_call: TRBV12-3/TRBV12-4
clone_size: once
j_call: TRBJ2-3
cdr3_nt: TGTGCCAGCAGTTTTCTCAGCACAGATACGCAGTATTTT
cdr3_aa: CASSFLSTDTQYF

d_call: TRBD1
v_call: TRBV29-1
clone_size: NA
j_call: TRBJ2-1
cdr3_nt: TGCAGCGTTGAGTCCCGGGACAGGGAGCAGTTCTTC
cdr3_aa: CSVESRDREQFF